Presented here are 2 T cell receptor beta chains from one specimen sequenced in a study of control samples from healthy donors and cancer patients. Assay used: immunoSEQ multiplex PCR; TCRdb lists only in-frame clones, some missing. The repertoire holds about 110,000 clones, with roughly four fifths as singletons. Sequencing was carried out using blood. The receptors stem from a man younger than 30 in good health.

A few counts support this clone. The CDR3 reads CASSPQGHMNTEAFF. CDR3 coding DNA: TGTGCCAGTAGTCCCCAGGGACACATGAACACTGAAGCTTTCTTT. J is TRBJ1-1 and V is TRBV19; weak D call: TRBD1 (6 bases). The CDR3 runs 15 residues. CDR1 is LNHDA and CDR2 is SQIVND in the germline V gene (reference sequence). The ends were cut back, 5 bases at V and 0 bases at J, with 13 bases in the middle.

This CDR3 is CASSLARSPDYTQYF. CDR3 sequence (DNA): TGTGCCAGCAGCTTAGCGCGCAGCCCCGACTATACGCAGTATTTT. The chain combines TRBV7-2 with TRBJ2-3; D gene uncertain. Trimming shortened V by 0 bases and J by 7 bases, and 14 bases separated the two germline ends. This CDR3 is 15 amino acids long. Germline V lookup: CDR1 SGHTA, CDR2 FQGNSA.